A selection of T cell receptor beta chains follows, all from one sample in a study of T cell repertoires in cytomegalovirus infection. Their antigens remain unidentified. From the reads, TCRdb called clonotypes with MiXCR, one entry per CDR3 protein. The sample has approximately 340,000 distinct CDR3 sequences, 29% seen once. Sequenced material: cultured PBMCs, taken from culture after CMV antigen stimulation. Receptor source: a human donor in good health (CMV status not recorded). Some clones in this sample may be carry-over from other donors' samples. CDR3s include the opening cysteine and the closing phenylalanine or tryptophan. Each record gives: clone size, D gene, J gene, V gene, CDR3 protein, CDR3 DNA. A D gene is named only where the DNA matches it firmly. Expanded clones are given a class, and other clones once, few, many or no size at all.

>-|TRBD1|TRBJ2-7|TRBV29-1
CSVTRQGNSYEQYF
TGCAGCGTTACAAGACAGGGGAATTCCTACGAGCAGTACTTC
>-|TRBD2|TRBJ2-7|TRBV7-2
CASSPTGLAHELYF
TGTGCCAGCAGCCCCACGGGACTAGCCCACGAGCTGTACTTC
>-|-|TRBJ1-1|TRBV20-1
CSASGKNTEAFF
TGCAGTGCTTCGGGGAAGAACACTGAAGCTTTCTTT
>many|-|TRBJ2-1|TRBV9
CASSVDPGTYNEQFF
TGTGCCAGCAGCGTAGACCCAGGGACCTACAATGAGCAGTTCTTC
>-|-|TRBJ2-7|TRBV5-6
CASCSYQRGFYEQYF
TGTGCCAGCTGCTCTTACCAAAGGGGCTTCTACGAGCAGTACTTC
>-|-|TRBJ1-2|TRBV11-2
CASSSQGQSGYTF
TGTGCCAGCAGCTCCCAGGGGCAGAGTGGCTACACCTTC
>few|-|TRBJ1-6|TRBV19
CASQGYNSPLHF
TGTGCCAGTCAAGGTTACAATTCACCCCTCCACTTT
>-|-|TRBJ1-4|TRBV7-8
CASSLALEGDEKLFF
TGTGCCAGCAGCTTAGCGCTGGAGGGAGATGAAAAACTGTTTTTT
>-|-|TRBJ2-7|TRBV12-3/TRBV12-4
CASSSLGLEVPRQYF
TGTGCCAGCAGTTCCCTCGGGCTAGAAGTTCCCCGGCAGTACTTC
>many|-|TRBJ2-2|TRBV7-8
CASSLRSRGGTGELFF
TGTGCCAGCAGCTTACGGAGCAGGGGTGGCACCGGGGAGCTGTTTTTT
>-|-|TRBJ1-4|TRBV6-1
CASSEETRTAFDEKLFF
TGTGCCAGCAGTGAAGAAACTAGGACAGCATTCGATGAAAAACTGTTTTTT
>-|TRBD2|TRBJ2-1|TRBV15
CATSRAGPGRGSDNEQFF
TGTGCCACCAGCAGAGCGGGACCCGGGAGGGGAAGCGACAATGAGCAGTTCTTC
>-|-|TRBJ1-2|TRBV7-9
CASSPPGGVLGYTF
TGTGCCAGCAGCCCCCCCGGAGGCGTACTAGGCTACACCTTC
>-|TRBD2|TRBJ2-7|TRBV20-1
CSASRTSGAYEQYF
TGCAGTGCTAGTCGAACTAGCGGAGCCTACGAGCAGTACTTC
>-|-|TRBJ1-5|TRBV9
CASSVEGRSNQPQHF
TGTGCCAGCAGCGTAGAGGGGAGAAGCAATCAGCCCCAGCATTTT
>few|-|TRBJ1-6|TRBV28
CASSSRNIAGPSYNSPLHF
TGTGCCAGCAGCTCCCGAAACATAGCCGGACCCTCCTATAATTCACCCCTCCACTTT
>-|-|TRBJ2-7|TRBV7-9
CASSLGPGGEQYF
TGTGCCAGCAGCTTGGGGCCTGGAGGCGAGCAGTACTTC
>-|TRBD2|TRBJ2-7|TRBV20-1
CSVFTGTSGRDEQYF
TGCAGTGTCTTTACCGGGACTAGCGGGAGAGACGAGCAGTACTTC
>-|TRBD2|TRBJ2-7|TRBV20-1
CSAPIGLATQEQYF
TGCAGTGCTCCTATAGGACTAGCGACTCAAGAGCAGTACTTC
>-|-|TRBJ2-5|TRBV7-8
CASSLYRTQTLQETQYF
TGTGCCAGCAGCTTATACAGGACACAGACTCTTCAAGAGACCCAGTACTTC
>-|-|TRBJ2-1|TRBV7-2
CASSSYGSYNEQFF
TGTGCCAGCAGCTCTTACGGCTCCTACAATGAGCAGTTCTTC
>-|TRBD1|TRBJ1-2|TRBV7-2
CASSPRDRSYYGYTF
TGTGCCAGCAGCCCTCGGGACAGGAGCTACTATGGCTACACCTTC
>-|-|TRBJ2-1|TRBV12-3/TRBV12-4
CASTLGDEQFF
TGTGCCAGCACCCTGGGTGATGAGCAGTTCTTC
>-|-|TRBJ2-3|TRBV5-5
CASSLWRGETDTQYF
TGTGCCAGCAGCTTGTGGCGGGGCGAGACAGATACGCAGTATTTT
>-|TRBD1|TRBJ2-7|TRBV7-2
CASSLTGGSSFF
TGTGCCAGCAGCCTCACAGGGGGCTCCTCCTTCTTC
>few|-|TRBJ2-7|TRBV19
CASSGGQPYEQYF
TGTGCCAGTAGTGGGGGGCAGCCCTACGAGCAGTACTTC
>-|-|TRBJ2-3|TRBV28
CASSLFDAGSTDTQYF
TGTGCCAGCAGTTTATTTGATGCGGGGAGCACAGATACGCAGTATTTT
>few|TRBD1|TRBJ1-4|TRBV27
CASSSGTGPNEKLFF
TGTGCCAGCAGTTCCGGGACAGGGCCGAATGAAAAACTGTTTTTT
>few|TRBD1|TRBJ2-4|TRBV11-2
CASFSRQGVAKNIQYF
TGTGCCAGCTTTTCTAGACAGGGGGTTGCCAAAAACATTCAGTACTTC
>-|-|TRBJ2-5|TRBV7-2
CASSLVREQETQYF
TGTGCCAGCAGCTTAGTCCGGGAACAAGAGACCCAGTACTTC
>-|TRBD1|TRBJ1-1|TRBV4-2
CASSQPSGGTGVSNTEAFF
TGTGCCAGCAGCCAACCATCCGGGGGGACAGGGGTTTCGAACACTGAAGCTTTCTTT
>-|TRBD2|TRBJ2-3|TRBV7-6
CASSPSGDMPDTQYF
TGTGCCAGCAGCCCTAGCGGGGACATGCCAGATACGCAGTATTTT
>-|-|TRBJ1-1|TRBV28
CASSQIRTRDTEAFF
TGTGCCAGCAGCCAGATCAGGACACGGGACACTGAAGCTTTCTTT
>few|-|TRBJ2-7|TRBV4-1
CASSQGPSSSYEQYF
TGCGCCAGCAGCCAAGGGCCGAGCAGCTCCTACGAGCAGTACTTC
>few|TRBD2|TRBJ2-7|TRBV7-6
CASRRDYHYEQYF
TGTGCCAGTAGGCGGGACTACCACTACGAGCAGTACTTC
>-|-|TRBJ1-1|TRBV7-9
CASSPRDQGTEAFF
TGTGCCAGCAGCCCCCGGGACCAAGGAACGGAAGCTTTCTTT
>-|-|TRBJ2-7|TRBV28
CAGSGGAHNEQYF
TGTGCCGGAAGTGGCGGGGCACACAACGAGCAGTACTTC
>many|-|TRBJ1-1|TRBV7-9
CASSLEGVGGSSFF
TGTGCCAGCAGCTTAGAAGGAGTGGGGGGATCGTCTTTCTTT
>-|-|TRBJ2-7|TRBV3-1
CASSQGGQGPNF
TGTGCCAGCAGCCAAGGAGGGCAGGGGCCGAACTTC
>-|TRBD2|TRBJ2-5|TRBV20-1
CSARGLAGGVYQETQYF
TGCAGTGCTAGAGGGCTAGCGGGGGGCGTGTACCAAGAGACCCAGTACTTC
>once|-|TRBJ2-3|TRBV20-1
CSASRTSTDTQYF
TGCAGTGCTTCGCGGACTAGCACAGATACGCAGTATTTT
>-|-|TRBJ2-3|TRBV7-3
CASSSQPARADTQYF
TGTGCCAGCAGCTCCCAACCTGCTCGCGCAGATACGCAGTATTTT
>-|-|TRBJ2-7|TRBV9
CASSVEKGGEQYF
TGTGCCAGCAGCGTAGAAAAGGGGGGCGAGCAGTACTTC